Presented here are 27 T cell receptor beta chains from one specimen sequenced in a study of OX40 agonist ivuxolimab in advanced cancers. The assay was immunoSEQ multiplex PCR, and TCRdb's table has in-frame clones only and misses some. The table shows about 100,000 clones, with around 90% occurring only once. This specimen consisted of CD4+ or CD8+ T cells sorted from blood, obtained in a trial of the OX40 agonist ivuxolimab. The receptors derive from an adult with an advanced solid tumor such as melanoma, head and neck, liver or kidney cancer.

The chain recombines TRBV9 with TRBJ1-5; D gene ambiguous. This CDR3 spans 14 amino acids. CDR1 and CDR2 from the germline V gene are SGDLS and YYNGEE. V lost 0 bases, J lost 5 bases, and 9 bases lay in between. The chain's CDR3 is CASSVGTWDQPQHF. DNA for the CDR3: TGTGCCAGCAGCGTAGGGACGTGGGATCAGCCCCAGCATTTT.

The J gene is TRBJ2-1, the V gene TRBV28; tentatively, D is TRBD2 (5 bases). Per the germline V gene, CDR1 is MDHEN and CDR2 is SYDVKM. The CDR3 is 15 amino acids. Trimming stripped 2 bases from V and 7 bases from J, with 15 bases between. The DNA of the CDR3 is TGTGCCAGCAGTTTAAGTCGGACTCCTCCTAATGAGCAGTTCTTC. The encoded protein is CASSLSRTPPNEQFF.

V usage is TRBV6-1 and J usage is TRBJ2-5; 7 nucleotides agree with TRBD2. The V gene end was trimmed by 5 bases and the J gene end by 1 base; junction bases not matched to a gene: 4. CDR3 length: 14 amino acids. Germline-derived CDR1 and CDR2 are MNHNS and SASEGT. The DNA for the CDR3 is TGTGCCAGCAGTCCTAGCGGCCCCCAAGAGACCCAGTACTTC. Translated, it gives CASSPSGPQETQYF.

Only one count was recorded for this clone. This sequence joins TRBV7-2 and TRBJ1-1; D might be TRBD1 (5 bases). Deletions cut 0 bases from V and 6 bases from J, with 8 bases between. Per the germline V gene, CDR1 is SGHTA and CDR2 is FQGNSA. The CDR3 is made up of 13 amino acids. The DNA for the CDR3 is TGTGCCAGCAGCTTAGCCAGGGCCGCTGAAGCTTTCTTT. This translates into CASSLARAAEAFF.

The chain joins TRBV7-2 to TRBJ1-1, with D possibly being TRBD1 (5 bases). The germline gives CDR1 SGHTA, CDR2 FQGNSA. This CDR3 is built from 15 residues. V was shortened by 2 bases and J by 4 bases, with 14 bases between the two germline ends. The CDR3 protein is CASSLSTGTGTEAFF. CDR3 nucleotides: TGTGCCAGCAGCTTAAGTACGGGGACGGGCACTGAAGCTTTCTTT.

This chain uses TRBV7-3 with TRBJ2-1; 10 bases are a match to TRBD2. Trimming cost V 2 bases and J 7 bases; bases outside gene matches: 11. The CDR3 loop spans 17 amino acids. Germline lookup yields CDR1 SGHTA and CDR2 FQGTGA. Here the CDR3 DNA reads TGTGCCAGCAGCTTACTGGTCGCTAGCGGGAGTGGGAATGAGCAGTTCTTC. This gives the protein CASSLLVASGSGNEQFF.

The CDR3 loop is CASSSLAGAYNEQFF. DNA for the CDR3: TGTGCCAGCAGTTCACTAGCGGGCGCCTACAATGAGCAGTTCTTC. The gene calls are TRBV28 and TRBJ2-1; 9 nucleotides match TRBD2. This CDR3 is built from 15 residues. Germline V gene sequence: CDR1 MDHEN, CDR2 SYDVKM. The ends lost 4 bases at V and 2 bases at J; junction bases unmatched: 3.

The V and J genes are TRBV6-5 and TRBJ2-1, with D perhaps matching TRBD1 (6 bases). This CDR3 spans 14 amino acids. The germline V and J ends were trimmed by 8 bases and 5 bases, with 16 bases remaining between them. CDR1 and CDR2 (germline): MNHEY, SVGAGI. CDR3 bases: TGTGCCAGCGCCAGGGGATTCTTCGACAATGAGCAGTTCTTC. This translates into CASARGFFDNEQFF.

The chain couples TRBV5-4 to TRBJ2-7; D call uncertain. In germline, CDR1 is SGHNT, CDR2 YYREEE (reference sequence). The CDR3 extends over 13 amino acids. Trimming removed 1 base at V and 5 bases at J, with 10 bases between. CDR3 in DNA: TGTGCCAGCAGCTTGAATTCGGTTCACGAGCAGTACTTC. It is translated as CASSLNSVHEQYF.

The chain couples TRBV5-4 to TRBJ1-1, with D unclear. Germline V gene lookup returns CDR1 SGHNT and CDR2 YYREEE (reference sequence). Trimming cost V 5 bases and J 3 bases, with 14 bases left between them. CDR3 length: 14 residues. This chain's CDR3 is CASSPMVKDTEAFF. The DNA of the CDR3 is TGTGCCAGCAGTCCCATGGTTAAGGACACTGAAGCTTTCTTT.

This clone has more than one count but fewer than ten. The CDR3 nucleotides read TGTGCCAGCAGTGGCCGGAGACCTTTCCAAGCTTTCTTT. As protein: CASSGRRPFQAFF. V is TRBV6-5 and J is TRBJ1-1; unclear D gene. Germline V gives CDR1 MNHEY, CDR2 SVGAGI. The germline V and J ends were trimmed by 5 bases and 9 bases, with 16 bases remaining between them. CDR3 length: 13 amino acids.

The chain uses TRBV6-4 and TRBJ2-3; the D gene is possibly TRBD2 (6 bases). CDR1 is MRHNA, CDR2 SNTAGT, per germline. V gave up 4 bases and J gave up 5 bases, with 16 bases separating them. This CDR3 comprises 15 residues. The CDR3 nucleotides read TGTGCCAGCAGTGCGGCGGGGCGACGAGGAGATACGCAGTATTTT. Translating gives CASSAAGRRGDTQYF.

The rearrangement uses TRBV5-5 and TRBJ1-5; D unclear. Trimming cost V 1 base and J 0 bases, with 8 bases left between them. This CDR3 comprises 15 residues. The germline gives CDR1 SGHKS, CDR2 YYEKEE (reference sequence). The CDR3 region has the DNA TGTGCCAGCAGCTTGATGGAGTATAGCAATCAGCCCCAGCATTTT. Its translation: CASSLMEYSNQPQHF.

This clone was counted only a few times. The chain uses TRBV9 and TRBJ2-3; 12 bases align to TRBD2. V shed 0 bases, J shed 0 bases, and the junction held 5 bases outside the gene matches. This CDR3 has 18 residues. Germline values: CDR1 SGDLS, CDR2 YYNGEE. The CDR3 region is CASSVGLAGAASTDTQYF. CDR3 bases: TGTGCCAGCAGCGTAGGACTAGCGGGAGCCGCTAGCACAGATACGCAGTATTTT.

For the CDR3, the DNA is TGTGCCAGCAGACTTGGTGGAGGAGCTGAAGCTTTCTTT. It codes for CASRLGGGAEAFF. The chain is built from TRBV11-3 and TRBJ1-1; D is uncertain. V lost 6 bases and J lost 6, with 14 bases in between. Germline V gives CDR1 SGHNT, CDR2 YENEEA. This CDR3 is 13 amino acids long.

The chain combines TRBV2 with TRBJ1-1, with a possible D match to TRBD1 (6 bases). V was trimmed by 8 bases and J by 0 bases, leaving 13 bases between them. The CDR3 length is 14 residues. The germline V gene has CDR1 SNHLY and CDR2 FYNNEI. CDR3: CASRYRDLNTEAFF. The CDR3 nucleotides read TGTGCCAGCCGTTACAGGGATCTGAACACTGAAGCTTTCTTT.

V is TRBV5-6 and J is TRBJ2-1; 15 positions match TRBD2. The CDR3 covers 15 residues. The junction had 5 bases not matched to a gene; V was cut back by 4 bases and J by 9 bases. Germline V lookup: CDR1 SGHDT, CDR2 YYEEEE. CDR3 in DNA: TGTGCCAGCAGCCTGGGACTAGCGGGAGGTAGTGAGCAGTTCTTC. This encodes CASSLGLAGGSEQFF.

This clone was observed a handful of times. The V call is TRBV7-2, the J call TRBJ2-7, with TRBD1 matching over 7 bases. The length of the CDR3 is 14 residues. CDR1 and CDR2 (germline): SGHTA, FQGNSA. V lost 5 bases to trimming and J lost 1 base; unmatched junction nucleotides: 5. The CDR3 loop is CASSLDRVSYEQYF. As DNA, the CDR3 is TGTGCCAGCAGCCTCGACAGGGTATCCTACGAGCAGTACTTC.

This chain joins TRBV7-9 and TRBJ2-1; no clear D. V was trimmed by 5 bases and J by 3 bases, leaving 11 bases between them. This CDR3 contains 14 residues. Germline lookup yields CDR1 SEHNR and CDR2 FQNEAQ (reference sequence). CDR3 sequence: CASSTTSGYNEQFF. Written as DNA, the CDR3 is TGTGCCAGCAGCACAACTTCAGGCTACAATGAGCAGTTCTTC.

Only one count was recorded for this clone. The chain links TRBV28 to TRBJ1-1, with TRBD1 matching 11 bases. This CDR3 has 14 residues. Germline-derived CDR1 and CDR2 are MDHEN and SYDVKM. Germline trimming cut 6 bases from V and 4 bases from J; bases unmatched to any gene: 4. CDR3 residues: CASSSGTGGTEAFF. CDR3 coding DNA: TGTGCCAGCAGCTCCGGGACAGGGGGCACTGAAGCTTTCTTT.

The V and J genes are TRBV14 and TRBJ1-5; D is undetermined. Germline CDR1 reads SGHDN; CDR2 reads FVKESK. The V end lost 3 bases, the J end lost 3 bases, and 9 bases lay between the germline ends. The CDR3 sequence is 14 residues long. The CDR3 bases are TGTGCCAGCAGCCAGTCGGGGATCAATCAGCCCCAGCATTTT. Protein: CASSQSGINQPQHF.

The V call is TRBV6-4, the J call TRBJ2-5; D tentatively reads TRBD1 or TRBD2 (5 bases each). The V gene's germline CDR1 is MRHNA and CDR2 SNTAGT. V lost 4 bases and J lost 9, with 21 bases in between. The CDR3 runs to 15 residues. The CDR3 loop is CASSVGRLGVGSQYF. In DNA, the CDR3 is TGTGCCAGCAGTGTTGGGCGGCTGGGGGTAGGGTCCCAGTACTTC.

The rearrangement joins TRBV4-3 to TRBJ1-2; a possible D gene is TRBD1 (5 bases). The CDR3 spans 13 residues. The V gene's germline CDR1 is LGHNA and CDR2 YSLEER. Trimming took off 0 bases at V and 8 bases at J, with 10 bases between the two ends. The CDR3 spells CASSQDLGDGYTF. CDR3 nucleotides: TGCGCCAGCAGCCAAGATCTAGGGGACGGCTACACCTTC.

The chain recombines TRBV18 with TRBJ2-1, with 11 bases identical to TRBD1. Germline CDR1 is KGHSH and CDR2 is LQKENI. After removal of 2 bases from V and 6 bases from J, the junction contained 6 bases not matched to a gene. The CDR3 has 16 residues. CDR3: CASSPKPGTGGNEQFF. CDR3 DNA: TGTGCCAGCTCACCAAAGCCCGGGACAGGGGGCAATGAGCAGTTCTTC.

This chain uses TRBV10-3 with TRBJ2-3, with 7 bases that match TRBD1. V lost 10 bases, J lost 3 bases, and 4 bases stayed unmatched. Looked up from germline, CDR1 is ENHRY and CDR2 is SYGVKD. This CDR3 region has 12 residues. Here the CDR3 DNA reads TGTGCCACCTCGACAGGGACAGATACGCAGTATTTT. It codes for CATSTGTDTQYF.

This clone appeared a single time. The chain is built from TRBV6-1 and TRBJ1-5, with D unresolved. Germline V CDR1 and CDR2: MNHNS, SASEGT. The CDR3 has 12 amino acids. Trimming pared 4 bases from V and 10 bases from J, leaving 11 bases between. The CDR3 nucleotides are TGTGCCAGCAGTGCAACATATCGACCCCAGCATTTT. This codes for CASSATYRPQHF.

This clone was seen more than once but under ten times. J is TRBJ1-4 and V is TRBV6-6; TRBD1 matches at 8 bases. Germline V CDR1 and CDR2: MNHNY, SVGAGI (reference sequence). Trimming cost V 6 bases and J 1 base; bases outside gene matches: 4. The CDR3 is 15 amino acids. CDR3 sequence: CASSPGQGTNEKLFF. CDR3 sequence (DNA): TGTGCCAGCAGCCCCGGACAGGGAACTAATGAAAAACTGTTTTTT.